This T cell receptor beta chain was sequenced during a study of T cell responses to AZD1222 COVID-19 vaccine. For the study at large: Second-dose intervals of approximately 4 or approximately 12 weeks were pooled. General study points: Along spike, vaccine-associated CD4 TCRs were found throughout, with dominance at 160-218 and 743-854. Only six or seven AZD1222 recipients tested seropositive at baseline.

The data were produced by immunoSEQ multiplex PCR, yet TCRdb's version contains in-frame clones alone and is incomplete. The sample records fewer than 85,000 clones, roughly nine tenths being singletons. The germline gives CDR1 LNHDA, CDR2 SQIVND (reference sequence). This CDR3 comprises 18 residues. V gave up 3 bases and J gave up 5 bases, with 20 bases separating them. Of note for this clone: Its antigen is still unknown.

This chain links TRBV19 with TRBJ1-6, with D possibly being TRBD1 (5 bases). Sequencing used peripheral blood, obtained on day 0 of AZD1222 vaccination. This receptor was identified in an adult in good health. This chain's CDR3 is CASSIDRQSTFHNSPLHF. The CDR3 coding sequence is TGTGCCAGTAGTATCGACCGACAGTCTACCTTCCATAATTCACCCCTCCACTTT.